This T cell receptor (beta chain) was identified during a study of blood T cell repertoires in COVID-19. The assay was immunoSEQ multiplex PCR, and TCRdb's table has in-frame clones only and misses some. The data show under 35,000 clones, 85% seen once. Germline V gene sequence: CDR1 MDHEN, CDR2 SYDVKM. This CDR3 has 14 residues. V was cut by 6 bases and J by 5 bases, with 14 bases left in between. This TCR came from a woman aged 55-70 years with active COVID-19. Sequencing was carried out using peripheral blood. The chain combines TRBV28 with TRBJ1-5; D is undetermined. The CDR3 bases are TGTGCCAGCAGCTCCCACGGAGGGTATCAGCCCCAGCATTTT. Translated, it gives CASSSHGGYQPQHF.